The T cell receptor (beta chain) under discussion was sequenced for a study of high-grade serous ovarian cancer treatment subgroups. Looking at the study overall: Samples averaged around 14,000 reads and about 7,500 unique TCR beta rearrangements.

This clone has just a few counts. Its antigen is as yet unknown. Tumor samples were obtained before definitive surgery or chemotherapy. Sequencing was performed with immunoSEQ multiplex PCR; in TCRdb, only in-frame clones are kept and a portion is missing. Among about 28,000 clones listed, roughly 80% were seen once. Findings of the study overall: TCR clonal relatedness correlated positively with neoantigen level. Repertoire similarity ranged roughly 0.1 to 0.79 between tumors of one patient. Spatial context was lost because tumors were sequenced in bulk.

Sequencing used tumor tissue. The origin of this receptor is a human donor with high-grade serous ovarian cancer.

Written as DNA, the CDR3 is TGTGCCAGCAGTCCGGACCGAGCCAATCAGCCCCAGCATTTT. This codes for CASSPDRANQPQHF. The V and J genes are TRBV27 and TRBJ1-5, with unresolved D. Trimming removed 5 bases at V and 3 bases at J, with 11 bases between. The CDR3 covers 14 residues. CDR1 and CDR2 (germline): MNHEY, SMNVEV (reference sequence).